The 23 T cell receptor beta chains below were found in one sample sequenced in a study of OX40 agonist ivuxolimab in advanced cancers. Receptor libraries were prepared by the immunoSEQ multiplex PCR assay. The source is immuneACCESS, and TCRdb retained only in-frame sequences with V and J called. Part of the clones is not carried over; for the studies checked, unresolved V genes explain less than half of this, and the remainder is unexplained. This sample holds tens of thousands of clones; roughly 88% were observed only once. The top ten clonotypes cover over 10% of the sample. The sequencing here drew on CD4+ or CD8+ T cells sorted from blood, taken in a trial of the OX40 agonist ivuxolimab. These receptors originate from an adult with an advanced solid tumor such as melanoma, head and neck, liver or kidney cancer.

The rearrangement links TRBV25-1 to TRBJ2-3, with no clear D. CDR3 length equals 14 residues. Germline V gene data show CDR1 as MGHDK and CDR2 as SYGVNS. Trimming shortened V by 2 bases and J by 0 bases, and 6 bases separated the two germline ends. The CDR3 here is CASSEARSTDTQYF. The CDR3 DNA sequence: TGTGCCAGCAGTGAAGCCAGGAGCACAGATACGCAGTATTTT.

The chain joins TRBV4-1 to TRBJ2-7; no clear D gene. Germline CDR1 MGHRA, CDR2 YSYEKL. V was shortened by 2 bases and J by 2 bases, with 10 bases between the two germline ends. The CDR3 extends over 14 amino acids. The CDR3 region is CASSQQDNTYEQYF. The CDR3 nucleotides read TGCGCCAGCAGCCAACAAGACAATACCTACGAGCAGTACTTC.

This rearrangement joins TRBV5-4 to TRBJ1-4, with TRBD1 identical over 9 bases. This CDR3 contains 15 residues. V dropped 4 bases and J dropped 8; count of bases not matched to a gene: 9. The germline gives CDR1 SGHNT, CDR2 YYREEE (reference sequence). In nucleotides, the CDR3 is TGTGCCAGCAGCGGTAACAGGGGGCAAGGAGAAAAACTGTTTTTT. It translates to CASSGNRGQGEKLFF. Full variable domain (rest looked up from reference TRBV5-4 and TRBJ1-4): ETGVTQSPTHLIKTRGQQVTLRCSSQSGHNTVSWYQQALGQGPQFIFQYYREEENGRGNFPPRFSGLQFPNYSSELNVNALELDDSALYLCASSGNRGQGEKLFFGSGTQLSVL.

In its sample, this clone was seen a few times. This chain links TRBV7-9 with TRBJ1-1; weak D call: TRBD1 (5 bases). This CDR3 contains 13 residues. The V end lost 4 bases, the J end lost 6 bases, and 12 bases lay between the germline ends. Germline CDR1 SEHNR, CDR2 FQNEAQ (reference sequence). The CDR3 loop reads CASSYPQGSEAFF. CDR3 coding DNA: TGTGCCAGCAGCTACCCTCAGGGCTCTGAAGCTTTCTTT.

V usage is TRBV10-3 and J usage is TRBJ2-2, with D possibly matching TRBD2 (6 bases). V lost 8 bases to trimming and J lost 1 base, with 11 bases between them. CDR3 size: 14 residues. CDR1 is ENHRY and CDR2 is SYGVKD in the germline V gene. CDR3 coding DNA: TGTGCCATCGGGGGGACCGAGAACACCGGGGAGCTGTTTTTT. Translated: CAIGGTENTGELFF.

V and J are TRBV27 and TRBJ1-1; D gene ambiguous. The CDR3 loop spans 15 amino acids. Germline CDR1 is MNHEY and CDR2 is SMNVEV (reference sequence). V lost 3 bases, J lost 1 base, and 12 bases lay in between. CDR3 bases: TGTGCCAGCAGTTTGACGGGGAAACAGAACACTGAAGCTTTCTTT. Translated: CASSLTGKQNTEAFF.

The V and J genes are TRBV19 and TRBJ2-1, with 8 bases identical to TRBD2. Germline V gene lookup returns CDR1 LNHDA and CDR2 SQIVND (reference sequence). The CDR3 covers 14 residues. Trimming cost V 4 bases and J 3 bases; bases outside gene matches: 2. CDR3 coding DNA: TGTGCCAGTAGTAGAACTAGCGGCTACAATGAGCAGTTCTTC. It translates to CASSRTSGYNEQFF. Supplemented by reference TRBV19 and TRBJ2-1, the full variable domain reads DGGITQSPKYLFRKEGQNVTLSCEQNLNHDAMYWYRQDPGQGLRLIYYSQIVNDFQKGDIAEGYSVSREKKESFPLTVTSAQKNPTAFYLCASSRTSGYNEQFFGPGTRLTVL.

This clone was seen a few times. The chain employs TRBV7-6 and TRBJ2-1; 8 bases fit TRBD1. This CDR3 spans 14 amino acids. V trimming: 5 bases; J trimming: 9 bases; junction bases outside the gene matches: 9. Germline CDR1 SGHVS, CDR2 FNYEAQ. CDR3 sequence: CASSAQGAQGEQFF. As DNA, the CDR3 is TGTGCCAGCAGCGCTCAGGGGGCGCAGGGTGAGCAGTTCTTC.

The J gene is TRBJ2-7, the V gene TRBV2; 8 bases match TRBD2. The CDR3 extends over 18 amino acids. Germline CDR1 SNHLY, CDR2 FYNNEI. V dropped 5 bases and J dropped 2; count of bases not matched to a gene: 17. CDR3 protein: CASSLSPPTSGYTYEQYF. The DNA of the CDR3 is TGTGCCAGCAGTTTATCCCCGCCCACTAGCGGATACACCTACGAGCAGTACTTC.

The chain couples TRBV19 to TRBJ1-1, with 8 positions matching TRBD1. This CDR3 contains 15 residues. With V trimmed by 6 bases and J by 3 bases, 9 bases remained unmatched. Germline lookup yields CDR1 LNHDA and CDR2 SQIVND (reference sequence). The CDR3 DNA sequence: TGTGCCAGTAGAAGGACAGGCAGGGGGCACACTGAAGCTTTCTTT. This sequence encodes CASRRTGRGHTEAFF. Full variable domain (missing parts from reference TRBV19 and TRBJ1-1): DGGITQSPKYLFRKEGQNVTLSCEQNLNHDAMYWYRQDPGQGLRLIYYSQIVNDFQKGDIAEGYSVSREKKESFPLTVTSAQKNPTAFYLCASRRTGRGHTEAFFGQGTRLTVV.

V gene TRBV18 combines with J gene TRBJ1-3, with D perhaps matching TRBD1 (6 bases). Germline V lookup: CDR1 KGHSH, CDR2 LQKENI. The CDR3 is 18 residues long. Between the trimmed V and J ends, which lost 3 bases and 2 bases, there was a span of 20 bases. The CDR3: CASSPNHPGASTGNTIYF. In DNA form, the CDR3 reads TGTGCCAGCTCACCGAACCATCCAGGGGCAAGTACTGGAAACACCATATATTTT. The full variable domain, completed using reference TRBV18 and TRBJ1-3, is NAGVMQNPRHLVRRRGQEARLRCSPMKGHSHVYWYRQLPEEGLKFMVYLQKENIIDESGMPKERFSAEFPKEGPSILRIQQVVRGDSAAYFCASSPNHPGASTGNTIYFGEGSWLTVV.

This sequence joins TRBV18 and TRBJ2-5; TRBD1 matches at 7 bases. This CDR3 comprises 16 residues. CDR1 is KGHSH, CDR2 LQKENI, per germline. V dropped 3 bases and J dropped 5; count of bases not matched to a gene: 12. The DNA of the CDR3 is TGTGCCAGCTCACCGCTACTAGACAGGGCAGCCGAGACCCAGTACTTC. This translates into CASSPLLDRAAETQYF.

Note on this clone: A junction end diverges from the germline sequence, so it may reflect a read error. The chain recombines TRBV18 with TRBJ2-5, with a weak D call TRBD1 (6 bases). There are 13 residues in the CDR3. Looked up from germline, CDR1 is KGHSH and CDR2 is LQKENI. The CDR3 here is CASSPQGKETQYF. CDR3 nucleotide sequence: TGTGCCAGCTCCCCACAGGGAAAAGAGACCCAGTACTTC.

The gene calls are TRBV18 and TRBJ2-7; possible D gene TRBD2, 5 bases. With 5 bases removed from V and 6 bases from J, the gap between germline ends came to 14 bases. CDR1 and CDR2 (germline): KGHSH, LQKENI. The CDR3 is 13 residues long. In nucleotides, the CDR3 is TGTGCCAGCTCAATAACCGCTGAGGGCGAGCAGTACGTC. Translation: CASSITAEGEQYV.

The chain is built from TRBV27 and TRBJ1-4, with D hard to call. The V gene lost 5 bases and the J gene lost 4 bases, with 8 bases spanning the gap. Per germline, CDR1 MNHEY and CDR2 SMNVEV (reference sequence). This CDR3 spans 13 amino acids. This CDR3 is CASSMTSNEKLFF. The CDR3 DNA reads TGTGCCAGCAGTATGACAAGTAATGAAAAACTGTTTTTT. Full variable domain (missing parts from reference TRBV27 and TRBJ1-4): EAQVTQNPRYLITVTGKKLTVTCSQNMNHEYMSWYRQDPGLGLRQIYYSMNVEVTDKGDVPEGYKVSRKEKRNFPLILESPSPNQTSLYFCASSMTSNEKLFFGSGTQLSVL.

The chain is built from TRBV30 and TRBJ2-3; 7 bases fit TRBD1. Per germline, CDR1 GTSNPN and CDR2 SVGIG (reference sequence). The CDR3 sequence is 15 residues long. Germline trimming cut 2 bases from V and 4 bases from J; bases unmatched to any gene: 9. CDR3 DNA sequence: TGTGCCTGGAGTTCCCCAGGGGGTTTCGCAGATACGCAGTATTTT. Residues: CAWSSPGGFADTQYF.

The rearrangement joins TRBV28 to TRBJ2-2; possibly TRBD2 for D (5 bases). CDR3 length equals 18 residues. V was trimmed by 2 bases and J by 0 bases, leaving 16 bases between them. Germline assignment: CDR1 MDHEN and CDR2 SYDVKM. The CDR3: CASSLGYQLGPNTGELFF. In DNA, the CDR3 is TGTGCCAGCAGTTTAGGGTACCAACTAGGCCCGAACACCGGGGAGCTGTTTTTT.

This clone was found a few times. This chain links TRBV4-1 with TRBJ2-3, with 11 bases matching TRBD2. With V trimmed by 5 bases and J by 4 bases, 11 bases remained unmatched. CDR1 and CDR2 (germline): MGHRA, YSYEKL. The CDR3 runs 17 residues. DNA for the CDR3: TGCGCCAGCAGCAGCATGTTAGCGGGGGGGCAGTCAGATACGCAGTATTTT. This sequence encodes CASSSMLAGGQSDTQYF.

The V call is TRBV5-4, the J call TRBJ2-5, with 12 bases aligning to TRBD2. This CDR3 has 18 residues. CDR1 SGHNT and CDR2 YYREEE come from the germline V gene (reference sequence). Trimming removed 0 bases from V and 5 bases from J; junction bases left unmatched: 11. CDR3 region: CASSLDAGLAGEGETQYF. CDR3 DNA sequence: TGTGCCAGCAGCTTGGATGCGGGACTAGCGGGCGAGGGGGAGACCCAGTACTTC.

The CDR3 DNA is TGCAGTGCTAATAATGAGCAGTTCTTC. Its protein product is CSANNEQFF. The rearrangement links TRBV20-1 to TRBJ2-1; D unresolved. Trimming cost V 4 bases and J 7 bases, with 2 bases left between them. This CDR3 contains 9 residues. The germline V gene has CDR1 DFQATT and CDR2 SNEGSKA (reference sequence).

The genes are TRBV5-5 and TRBJ1-6; D gene unclear. V was pared by 0 bases and J by 8 bases, with 3 bases between. CDR3 length: 12 amino acids. CDR1 and CDR2 (germline): SGHKS, YYEKEE (reference sequence). The CDR3, as DNA: TGTGCCAGCAGCTTGGATGATTCACCCCTCCACTTT. Protein: CASSLDDSPLHF. The whole variable domain, remainder taken from reference TRBV5-5 and TRBJ1-6, is DAGVTQSPTHLIKTRGQQVTLRCSPISGHKSVSWYQQVLGQGPQFIFQYYEKEERGRGNFPDRFSARQFPNYSSELNVNALLLGDSALYLCASSLDDSPLHFGNGTRLTVT.

V is TRBV2 and J is TRBJ2-5, with 7 nucleotides matching TRBD1. CDR1 is SNHLY and CDR2 is FYNNEI in the germline V gene. V trimming: 7 bases; J trimming: 5 bases; junction bases outside the gene matches: 4. The CDR3 is 12 residues long. The CDR3, as DNA: TGTGCCAGCAATCGGGACAGTGAGACCCAGTACTTC. Translated: CASNRDSETQYF.

The V gene is TRBV7-2, the J gene TRBJ1-1, with D possibly being TRBD1 (5 bases). Germline lookup yields CDR1 SGHTA and CDR2 FQGNSA. V lost 1 base and J lost 10, with 13 bases in between. The CDR3 spans 13 residues. As DNA, the CDR3 is TGTGCCAGCAGCTTAGTGGCAGGGTATGGAGCTTTCTTT. Protein: CASSLVAGYGAFF.